These T cell receptor beta chains were read from a single sample in a study of T cell repertoires in cytomegalovirus infection. Their specific antigens are unknown. One entry per CDR3 protein, called by TCRdb with MiXCR from the reads. The sample has about 83,000 distinct CDR3 sequences; about 29% are singletons. The specimen was CD8+ T cells from cultured PBMCs, collected from culture after CMV antigen stimulation. The receptor source for this set is a human donor in good health (CMV status not recorded). Some clones in this sample may be carry-over from other donors' samples. Each CDR3 is given with its conserved first and last residue. D genes are given only for firm matches. Clone sizes are given selectively: once, few, many, or a class where the clone is expanded.

D,J,size,V,CDR3,DNA
TRBD1,TRBJ1-1,NA,TRBV28,CASSYRGATEAFF,TGTGCCAGCAGTTACAGGGGAGCCACTGAAGCTTTCTTT
TRBD1,TRBJ2-2,few,TRBV6-2/TRBV6-3,CASRRGQVNTGELFF,TGTGCCAGCAGACGCGGACAGGTGAACACCGGGGAGCTGTTTTTT
NA,TRBJ2-5,NA,TRBV3-1,CASSPTGYQETQYF,TGTGCCAGCAGCCCTACCGGGTACCAAGAGACCCAGTACTTC
NA,TRBJ1-1,many,TRBV12-3/TRBV12-4,CASSLGGNTEAFF,TGTGCCAGTAGTCTAGGAGGGAACACTGAAGCTTTCTTT
NA,TRBJ1-4,many,TRBV7-8,CASSLLDEKLFF,TGTGCCAGCAGCTTATTGGACGAAAAACTGTTTTTT
NA,TRBJ1-5,many,TRBV2,CASSEYRFWPQHF,TGTGCCAGCAGTGAATACCGGTTTTGGCCCCAGCATTTT
NA,TRBJ2-4,few,TRBV5-6,CASSWGENIQYF,TGTGCCAGCAGCTGGGGCGAAAACATTCAGTACTTC
NA,TRBJ1-2,NA,TRBV7-8,CASSYDGGYTF,TGTGCCAGCAGCTACGACGGTGGCTACACCTTC
NA,TRBJ1-1,NA,TRBV6-6,CASSYTSRLNTEAFF,TGTGCCAGCAGTTACACATCCCGACTGAACACTGAAGCTTTCTTT
NA,TRBJ2-6,many,TRBV7-8,CASSSLSGANVLTF,TGTGCCAGCAGCTCCCTCTCTGGGGCCAACGTCCTGACTTTC
NA,TRBJ2-3,few,TRBV12-3/TRBV12-4,CASSGTVFSTDTQYF,TGTGCCAGCAGCGGGACTGTCTTTAGCACAGATACGCAGTATTTT
TRBD1,TRBJ1-1,NA,TRBV12-3/TRBV12-4,CASRRGTGAHSEAFF,TGTGCCAGCAGACGAGGGACAGGGGCACACTCTGAAGCTTTCTTT
TRBD1,TRBJ1-2,many,TRBV7-2,CASSFKGQGAGGYTF,TGTGCCAGCAGCTTTAAGGGACAGGGGGCGGGGGGCTACACCTTC
TRBD2,TRBJ2-7,few,TRBV4-1,CASSLGGGLADSYEQYF,TGCGCCAGCAGCCTGGGAGGAGGTCTAGCGGACTCCTACGAGCAGTACTTC
NA,TRBJ2-3,many,TRBV19,CASSIGRDTQYF,TGTGCCAGTAGTATAGGGCGTGATACGCAGTATTTT
NA,TRBJ1-2,NA,TRBV12-3/TRBV12-4,CASSLLGGYTF,TGTGCCAGCAGTTTACTTGGTGGCTACACCTTC
TRBD2,TRBJ2-3,NA,TRBV7-6,CASSNPILAGRFTDTQYF,TGTGCCAGCAGCAACCCAATCCTAGCGGGGAGGTTCACAGATACGCAGTATTTT
NA,TRBJ2-5,few,TRBV4-1,CASSQADLGGETQYF,TGCGCCAGCAGCCAAGCCGATCTGGGGGGAGAGACCCAGTACTTC
NA,TRBJ2-1,NA,TRBV7-9,CASSLVGTSYEQFF,TGTGCCAGCAGCTTAGTAGGGACATCCTACGAGCAGTTCTTC
NA,TRBJ2-7,NA,TRBV2,CAIVGETYEQYF,TGTGCCATTGTAGGGGAAACCTACGAGCAGTACTTC
TRBD2,TRBJ2-1,few,TRBV7-6,CASSLGWGGAVNEQFF,TGTGCCAGCAGCTTAGGGTGGGGGGGAGCGGTGAATGAGCAGTTCTTC
NA,TRBJ1-1,few,TRBV6-5,CASSRFRGDGTEAFF,TGTGCCAGCAGTAGATTCAGGGGAGATGGCACTGAAGCTTTCTTT
NA,TRBJ2-7,NA,TRBV7-3,CASSPDGRYEQYF,TGTGCCAGCAGCCCAGACGGACGGTACGAGCAGTACTTC
NA,TRBJ1-6,NA,TRBV25-1,CASSEMGFDSPLHF,TGTGCCAGCAGTGAGATGGGGTTTGATTCACCCCTCCACTTT
NA,TRBJ2-1,NA,TRBV7-6,CASSLIAGSYEQFF,TGTGCCAGCAGCTTAATCGCAGGATCGTATGAGCAGTTCTTC
NA,TRBJ1-1,NA,TRBV11-1,CASSPPSLQEAFF,TGTGCCAGCAGCCCTCCCAGTTTGCAGGAAGCTTTCTTT
TRBD2,TRBJ2-7,few,TRBV7-2,CASSAGGLSYEQYF,TGTGCCAGCAGCGCGGGGGGGCTATCCTACGAGCAGTACTTC
NA,TRBJ2-2,many,TRBV7-2,CASSLWTTGELFF,TGTGCCAGCAGCTTATGGACAACCGGGGAGCTGTTTTTT
TRBD1,TRBJ2-7,NA,TRBV15,CATSRPRTGRFYEQYF,TGTGCCACCAGCAGACCTCGGACAGGGAGATTCTACGAGCAGTACTTC
NA,TRBJ1-2,NA,TRBV28,CASSLTSSYGYTF,TGTGCCAGCAGTTTAACCAGTAGCTATGGCTACACCTTC
NA,TRBJ2-2,NA,TRBV29-1,CSGGGPHGELFF,TGCAGCGGAGGAGGCCCCCACGGGGAGCTGTTTTTT
NA,TRBJ2-5,NA,TRBV14,CASSRISGQETQYF,TGTGCCAGCAGCCGCATCAGCGGCCAAGAGACCCAGTACTTC
NA,TRBJ1-1,few,TRBV6-1,CASSEARQVNTEAFF,TGTGCCAGCAGTGAAGCGAGACAGGTGAACACTGAAGCTTTCTTT
NA,TRBJ2-7,few,TRBV19,CASSIALGAPSYEQYF,TGTGCCAGTAGTATTGCCTTGGGGGCTCCCTCCTACGAGCAGTACTTC
NA,TRBJ1-1,NA,TRBV19,CASSIIEGTEAFF,TGTGCCAGTAGTATTATAGAGGGGACTGAAGCTTTCTTT
NA,TRBJ1-2,few,TRBV20-1,CSARVTAEALGYTF,TGCAGTGCTAGAGTAACGGCAGAGGCTCTTGGCTACACCTTC
NA,TRBJ2-1,NA,TRBV5-1,CASSLDDLPYNEQFF,TGCGCCAGCAGCTTGGACGACCTCCCCTACAATGAGCAGTTCTTC
TRBD1,TRBJ1-2,many,TRBV29-1,CSVPIQGVKGYTF,TGCAGCGTACCAATACAGGGGGTCAAAGGCTACACCTTC
NA,TRBJ2-7,NA,TRBV20-1,CSARVRTTNEQYF,TGCAGTGCTAGAGTGAGGACAACCAACGAGCAGTACTTC
NA,TRBJ1-2,NA,TRBV20-1,CSASGPTGGYTF,TGCAGTGCTAGCGGGCCCACCGGTGGCTACACCTTC
NA,TRBJ2-2,NA,TRBV2,CASSEASLYTGELFF,TGTGCCAGCAGTGAGGCTAGCTTGTACACCGGGGAGCTGTTTTTT
NA,TRBJ1-6,NA,TRBV6-5,CASSSEAWGNSPLHF,TGTGCCAGCAGTTCAGAGGCCTGGGGGAATTCACCCCTCCACTTT
NA,TRBJ2-7,NA,TRBV7-3,CASSRGSSGEQYF,TGTGCCAGCAGCCGCGGGTCCTCGGGGGAGCAGTACTTC
NA,TRBJ2-2,NA,TRBV18,CASSPEGEDTGELFF,TGTGCCAGCTCACCCGAGGGGGAGGACACCGGGGAGCTGTTTTTT
TRBD1,TRBJ2-3,few,TRBV19,CASSPGQGTWDTQYF,TGTGCCAGTAGTCCGGGACAGGGAACGTGGGATACGCAGTATTTT
NA,TRBJ2-2,NA,TRBV7-6,CASSQSGKAGELFF,TGTGCCAGCAGCCAGTCGGGGAAAGCCGGGGAGCTGTTTTTT
NA,TRBJ2-3,NA,TRBV4-1,CASSQDGQILDTQYF,TGCGCCAGCAGCCAAGACGGACAAATATTAGATACGCAGTATTTT
NA,TRBJ2-5,NA,TRBV24-1,CATSDLGETPNQETQYF,TGTGCCACCAGTGATTTGGGGGAGACCCCAAACCAAGAGACCCAGTACTTC
NA,TRBJ1-1,many,TRBV15,CATSRDMNTEAFF,TGTGCCACCAGCAGAGATATGAACACTGAAGCTTTCTTT
TRBD1,TRBJ2-5,NA,TRBV6-1,CASSFGQGVWETQYF,TGTGCCAGCAGTTTTGGACAGGGTGTTTGGGAGACCCAGTACTTC
TRBD2,TRBJ2-7,many,TRBV12-3/TRBV12-4,CASSRGLAASYEQYF,TGTGCCAGCAGCCGGGGACTAGCGGCGTCCTACGAGCAGTACTTC
NA,TRBJ2-1,many,TRBV29-1,CSVDGIRQESYNEQFF,TGCAGCGTTGATGGCATTAGACAGGAGTCTTACAATGAGCAGTTCTTC
NA,TRBJ1-2,NA,TRBV6-1,CASSLTPGDYGYTF,TGTGCCAGCAGCCTAACTCCAGGGGACTATGGCTACACCTTC
NA,TRBJ1-1,NA,TRBV6-5,CASSYPQEGGTDTEAFF,TGTGCCAGCAGTTACCCTCAGGAGGGAGGGACGGACACTGAAGCTTTCTTT
NA,TRBJ2-1,NA,TRBV7-7,CASSTGTPEQFF,TGTGCCAGCAGCACCGGGACCCCAGAGCAATTCTTC
NA,TRBJ2-3,NA,TRBV7-9,CASSLVLEDGTDTQYF,TGTGCCAGCAGCTTAGTTTTAGAGGACGGCACAGATACGCAGTATTTT
NA,TRBJ2-3,NA,TRBV6-6,CASSPLMTSTDTQYF,TGTGCCAGCAGTCCCTTGATGACTAGCACAGATACGCAGTATTTT